A selection of T cell receptor beta chains follows, all from one sample in a study of T cells in Graves' hyperthyroidism and ophthalmopathy. TCRdb re-derived calls from the multiplex PCR reads in MiXCR, one entry per CDR3 protein. The sample carries under 400,000 distinct CDR3 sequences, 15% to 19% recorded once. The sequencing input was blood. The receptors here all came from a woman between 18 and 30 years old with Graves' hyperthyroidism that later progressed to Graves' ophthalmopathy. CDR3s leave out the opening cysteine and the closing phenylalanine or tryptophan. Each record gives: V gene, CDR3 length, CDR3 protein.

v_call: TRBV12-3/TRBV12-4; cdr3_length: 13; cdr3_aa: ASSFLRGRNTEAF
v_call: TRBV28; cdr3_length: 11; cdr3_aa: ASSSIRGDEQY
v_call: TRBV29-1; cdr3_length: 11; cdr3_aa: SVDPGGYYGYT
v_call: TRBV28; cdr3_length: 14; cdr3_aa: ASSSLAGEVRNEQF
v_call: TRBV20-1; cdr3_length: 12; cdr3_aa: SARHGRFTGELF
v_call: TRBV25-1; cdr3_length: 13; cdr3_aa: ASSEPLAGGNEQF
v_call: TRBV28; cdr3_length: 15; cdr3_aa: ASSWGVEPRSGNTIY
v_call: TRBV7-2; cdr3_length: 10; cdr3_aa: ASSFAIETQY
v_call: TRBV24-1; cdr3_length: 14; cdr3_aa: ATSDIGTSGSYEQY
v_call: TRBV6-2/TRBV6-3; cdr3_length: 16; cdr3_aa: ASSHRPLAGDLTDTQY
v_call: TRBV4-2; cdr3_length: 10; cdr3_aa: ASSQPTRDLT
v_call: TRBV27; cdr3_length: 15; cdr3_aa: ASSFRRGTGFPDTQY
v_call: TRBV20-1; cdr3_length: 14; cdr3_aa: SAGRRAGGSTDTQY
v_call: TRBV10-3; cdr3_length: 16; cdr3_aa: AISDFGLLTDRAYEQY
v_call: TRBV28; cdr3_length: 14; cdr3_aa: ASSSPRTGLNQPQH
v_call: TRBV14; cdr3_length: 14; cdr3_aa: ASSQTQGGNGETQY
v_call: TRBV11-2; cdr3_length: 13; cdr3_aa: ASSLTGTDYNEQF
v_call: TRBV28; cdr3_length: 11; cdr3_aa: ASSFFTSLEAF
v_call: TRBV6-4; cdr3_length: 15; cdr3_aa: ASSRTLDSRSYNEQF
v_call: TRBV11-2; cdr3_length: 12; cdr3_aa: ASSFGRGYTEAF
v_call: TRBV11-2; cdr3_length: 14; cdr3_aa: ASSRRLARYQETQY
v_call: TRBV14; cdr3_length: 13; cdr3_aa: ASSQVTRLWNEQF
v_call: TRBV12-3/TRBV12-4; cdr3_length: 13; cdr3_aa: ASSLGRGYSYEQY
v_call: TRBV29-1; cdr3_length: 10; cdr3_aa: SVGIYTYGYT
v_call: TRBV7-8; cdr3_length: 13; cdr3_aa: ASSFYGTGDQPQH
v_call: TRBV7-8; cdr3_length: 12; cdr3_aa: ASSPDRTAYEQY
v_call: TRBV15; cdr3_length: 14; cdr3_aa: ATSRDTTSGTYEQY
v_call: TRBV4-1; cdr3_length: 12; cdr3_aa: ASSPRHSTGELF
v_call: TRBV2; cdr3_length: 13; cdr3_aa: ASTYQGFSGNTIY
v_call: TRBV7-9; cdr3_length: 14; cdr3_aa: ASSPLPGGGTYEQY
v_call: TRBV20-1; cdr3_length: 14; cdr3_aa: SARDRSSVAYNEQF
v_call: TRBV7-2; cdr3_length: 13; cdr3_aa: ASSFRLAGGREQY
v_call: TRBV11-3; cdr3_length: 13; cdr3_aa: ASSPSPAANSPLH
v_call: TRBV4-3; cdr3_length: 10; cdr3_aa: ASSQGAYGYT
v_call: TRBV4-3; cdr3_length: 14; cdr3_aa: ASSPTWENPYNEQF
v_call: TRBV19; cdr3_length: 10; cdr3_aa: ASSIEGYEQF
v_call: TRBV11-2; cdr3_length: 11; cdr3_aa: ASSRTGDHEQY
v_call: TRBV5-1; cdr3_length: 13; cdr3_aa: ASSSMTGFPDTQY
v_call: TRBV7-8; cdr3_length: 13; cdr3_aa: ASSLAVYSSHEQY
v_call: TRBV5-5; cdr3_length: 14; cdr3_aa: ASSLGGWADREKLF
v_call: TRBV6-1; cdr3_length: 12; cdr3_aa: ASSPGLAGSTQY
v_call: TRBV24-1; cdr3_length: 12; cdr3_aa: ATSEPLWGNEQF
v_call: TRBV29-1; cdr3_length: 9; cdr3_aa: SVDDRHGYT
v_call: TRBV20-1; cdr3_length: 9; cdr3_aa: SAFHSYEQY
v_call: TRBV4-3; cdr3_length: 13; cdr3_aa: ASSQAAGGPNEQY